This T cell receptor beta chain was sequenced in a study of blood T cell repertoires in COVID-19. Overall study context: Whether acute or convalescent, the COVID-19 samples came from the United States, Italy and Spain.

The protocol was immunoSEQ multiplex PCR, while the TCRdb copy is restricted to in-frame clones and leaves out a portion. The sample has 350,000 to 450,000 clones; roughly nine tenths are singletons. The V and J ends lost 3 bases and 6 bases respectively, with 11 bases between them. Germline-derived CDR1 and CDR2 are KGHSH and LQKENI. This CDR3 is built from 13 residues. The chain links TRBV18 to TRBJ1-2; D perhaps matches TRBD1 (6 bases). The receptor comes from a woman between 40 and 50 years old who had been exposed to COVID-19. The sample comprised PBMCs or T cells enriched from blood (not recorded which). The CDR3 bases are TGTGCCAGCTCACCTTGGGACACGGATGGCTACACCTTC. It is translated as CASSPWDTDGYTF. Full variable domain (missing parts from reference TRBV18 and TRBJ1-2): NAGVMQNPRHLVRRRGQEARLRCSPMKGHSHVYWYRQLPEEGLKFMVYLQKENIIDESGMPKERFSAEFPKEGPSILRIQQVVRGDSAAYFCASSPWDTDGYTFGSGTRLTVV.